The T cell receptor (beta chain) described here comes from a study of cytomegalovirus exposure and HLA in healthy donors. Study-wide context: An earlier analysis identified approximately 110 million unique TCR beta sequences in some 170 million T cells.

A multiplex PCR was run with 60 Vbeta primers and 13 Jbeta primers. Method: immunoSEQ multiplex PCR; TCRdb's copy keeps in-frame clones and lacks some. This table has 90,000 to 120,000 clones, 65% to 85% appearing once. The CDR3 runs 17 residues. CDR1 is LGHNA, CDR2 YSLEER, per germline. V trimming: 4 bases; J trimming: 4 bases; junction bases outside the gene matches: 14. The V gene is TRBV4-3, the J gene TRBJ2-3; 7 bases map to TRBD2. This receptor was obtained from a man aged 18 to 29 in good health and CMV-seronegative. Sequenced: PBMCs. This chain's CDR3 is CASSPRERGRMADTQYF. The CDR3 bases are TGCGCCAGCAGCCCCAGGGAGCGGGGCCGGATGGCAGATACGCAGTATTTT.